The source of this TCR beta chain is a study of blood T cell repertoires in COVID-19. Study-level background: Nucleic acid was either cDNA or gDNA, and it came from T cells, B-cell-depleted T cells, or PBMCs.

This table comes from immunoSEQ multiplex PCR, and its TCRdb copy is limited to in-frame clones, with some not included. The sample carries more than 200,000 clones, less than 90% recorded once. This clone has only one observation. While infection was still active, Seattle patients were enrolled and then followed longitudinally. Sequenced material: peripheral blood. The clonotype comes from a woman over 75 with COVID-19, enrolled during active disease.

The CDR3 sequence: CASSRSPDSGGLTDTQYF. CDR3 sequence (DNA): TGTGCCAGCTCACGCTCACCTGACAGCGGGGGGCTCACAGATACGCAGTATTTT. The V call is TRBV18, the J call TRBJ2-3; 9 bases fit TRBD2. V lost 4 bases, J lost 2 bases, and 13 bases stayed unmatched. The germline V gene encodes CDR1 KGHSH and CDR2 LQKENI. The CDR3 runs 18 residues.